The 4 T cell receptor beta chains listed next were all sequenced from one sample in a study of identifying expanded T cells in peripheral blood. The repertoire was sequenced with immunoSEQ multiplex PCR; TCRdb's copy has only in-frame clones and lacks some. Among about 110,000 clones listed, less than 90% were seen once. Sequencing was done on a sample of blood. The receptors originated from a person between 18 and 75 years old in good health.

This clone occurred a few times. For the CDR3, the DNA is TGTGCCAGCAGCCCAGCGGGCCCTTTATCGAATCAGCCCCAGCATTTT. Translated: CASSPAGPLSNQPQHF. V and J are TRBV7-9 and TRBJ1-5; D remains unclear. CDR1 SEHNR and CDR2 FQNEAQ come from the germline V gene (reference sequence). The CDR3 spans 16 residues. Trimming shortened V by 5 bases and J by 4 bases, and 18 bases separated the two germline ends.

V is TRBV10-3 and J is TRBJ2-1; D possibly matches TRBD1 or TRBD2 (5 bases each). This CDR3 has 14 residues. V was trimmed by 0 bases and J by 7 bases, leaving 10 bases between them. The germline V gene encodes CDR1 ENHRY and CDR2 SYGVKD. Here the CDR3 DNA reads TGTGCCATCAGTGAGTCGGGGGTGTCAAATGAGCAGTTCTTC. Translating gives CAISESGVSNEQFF.

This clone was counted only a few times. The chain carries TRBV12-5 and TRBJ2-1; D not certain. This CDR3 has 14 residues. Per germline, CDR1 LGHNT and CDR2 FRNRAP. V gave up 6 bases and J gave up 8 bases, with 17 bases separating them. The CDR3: CASGSSQDPHEQFF. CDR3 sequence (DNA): TGTGCTAGTGGCTCCAGCCAAGACCCCCATGAGCAGTTCTTC.

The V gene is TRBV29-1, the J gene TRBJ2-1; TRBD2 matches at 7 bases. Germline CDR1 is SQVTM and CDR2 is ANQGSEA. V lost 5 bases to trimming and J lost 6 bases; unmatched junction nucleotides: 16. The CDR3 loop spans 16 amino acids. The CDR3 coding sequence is TGCAGCGTTTTACCCGACGGCCCAGGGAGGGTCAATGAGCAGTTCTTC. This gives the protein CSVLPDGPGRVNEQFF.